Listed below are T cell receptor beta chains from one sample, sequenced in a study of cytomegalovirus exposure and HLA in healthy donors. Libraries were prepared by immunoSEQ multiplex PCR; TCRdb keeps only in-frame clonotypes and omits some of them. The sample lists under 150,000 clones, about 64% occurring once. Sequencing used PBMCs. These receptors all come from a woman in her thirties or forties in good health and CMV-seronegative. Both conserved end residues are part of each CDR3. D genes are given only for firm matches. Rows may omit the clone size; those that give it use once, few, many or a size class.

V: TRBV5-1; size: few; D: TRBD2; J: TRBJ2-1; DNA: TGCGCCAGCGGAATGGTAGCGGGTTACAATGAGCAGTTCTTC; CDR3: CASGMVAGYNEQFF
V: TRBV5-1; size: -; D: -; J: TRBJ2-4; DNA: TGCGCCAGCAGTCCCGAGGGAATAAACATTCAGTACTTC; CDR3: CASSPEGINIQYF
V: TRBV7-9; size: -; D: -; J: TRBJ1-2; DNA: TGTGCCAGCAGCTTTCGCCAGCTGTGGGAGAACTATGGCTACACCTTC; CDR3: CASSFRQLWENYGYTF
V: TRBV19; size: once; D: TRBD2; J: TRBJ2-1; DNA: TGTGCCAGTAGTATGGGACCTAGCGGGGGGTCTTCTAATGAGCAGTTCTTC; CDR3: CASSMGPSGGSSNEQFF
V: TRBV28; size: -; D: -; J: TRBJ1-3; DNA: TGTGCCAGCAGCACTCGGGGGGGCCGAAACACCATATATTTT; CDR3: CASSTRGGRNTIYF
V: TRBV11-3; size: -; D: TRBD1; J: TRBJ2-1; DNA: TGTGCCAGCAGCGCTCGGACAGGGGGGGAGGATGAGCAGTTCTTC; CDR3: CASSARTGGEDEQFF
V: TRBV29-1; size: -; D: TRBD1; J: TRBJ1-2; DNA: TGCAGCGTTGCAGGGGGGTTAGCTAATTATGGCTACACCTTC; CDR3: CSVAGGLANYGYTF
V: TRBV5-1; size: -; D: TRBD2; J: TRBJ2-4; DNA: TGCGCCAGCAGCACGGACCCCGGGGGGTCCAAAAACATTCAGTACTTC; CDR3: CASSTDPGGSKNIQYF
V: TRBV5-1; size: -; D: TRBD1; J: TRBJ1-4; DNA: TGCGCCAGCACGACGGGACAGGGAGTCGAAAAACTGTTTTTT; CDR3: CASTTGQGVEKLFF
V: TRBV30; size: -; D: TRBD1; J: TRBJ1-2; DNA: TGTGCCTGGAGTCTCGGACAGGGTAGCAACTATGGCTACACCTTC; CDR3: CAWSLGQGSNYGYTF
V: TRBV27; size: -; D: TRBD1; J: TRBJ1-1; DNA: TGTGCCAGCAGTACAACAGGGGCTGAAGCTTTCTTT; CDR3: CASSTTGAEAFF
V: TRBV30; size: few; D: -; J: TRBJ2-6; DNA: TGTGCCTGGAACAGACCTTACTCTGGGGCCAACGTCCTGACTTTC; CDR3: CAWNRPYSGANVLTF
V: TRBV6-1; size: -; D: TRBD2; J: TRBJ2-5; DNA: TGTGCCAGCAGTGAAGAGGTAGCGGGGGGGCCGAGTCAAGAGACCCAGTACTTC; CDR3: CASSEEVAGGPSQETQYF
V: TRBV6-4; size: -; D: TRBD1; J: TRBJ2-4; DNA: TGTGCCAGCAGTGAAGAAGGGGGCGGAAACATTCAGTACTTC; CDR3: CASSEEGGGNIQYF
V: TRBV11-1; size: -; D: TRBD1; J: TRBJ2-2; DNA: TGTGCCAGCAGCCGCGGACAGGCTAACACCGGGGAGCTGTTTTTT; CDR3: CASSRGQANTGELFF
V: TRBV15; size: -; D: TRBD1; J: TRBJ1-5; DNA: TGTGCCACCAGCATGGACAGGAACAATCAGCCCCAGCATTTT; CDR3: CATSMDRNNQPQHF
V: TRBV9; size: -; D: -; J: TRBJ2-7; DNA: TGTGCCAGCAGCGTAGAAGCGGGTCCCTACGAGCAGTACTTC; CDR3: CASSVEAGPYEQYF
V: TRBV5-1; size: few; D: -; J: TRBJ2-1; DNA: TGCGCCAGCAGCTTGGAAGGGGTAGCCTACAATGAGCAGTTCTTC; CDR3: CASSLEGVAYNEQFF
V: TRBV28; size: -; D: -; J: TRBJ2-7; DNA: TGTGCCAGCAGTTTGGCAGTTTACTACGAGCAGTACTTC; CDR3: CASSLAVYYEQYF
V: TRBV5-1; size: -; D: TRBD1; J: TRBJ1-2; DNA: TGCGCCAGCAGCTTGGAAATGCAGGGGGTCTATGGCTACACCTTC; CDR3: CASSLEMQGVYGYTF
V: TRBV19; size: -; D: -; J: TRBJ1-2; DNA: TGTGCCAGTAGGGGCAGACAGTTGTATGGCTACACCTTC; CDR3: CASRGRQLYGYTF
V: TRBV4-1; size: -; D: TRBD1; J: TRBJ2-7; DNA: TGCGCCAGCAGCCTCCTCAGGGGGAGTTACTACGAGCAGTACTTC; CDR3: CASSLLRGSYYEQYF
V: TRBV28; size: -; D: TRBD1; J: TRBJ2-6; DNA: TGTGCCAGCACCGCAGGGGGCTGGGCCAACGTCCTGACTTTC; CDR3: CASTAGGWANVLTF